This is a list of T cell receptor beta chains from one sample in a study of blood T cell repertoires in COVID-19. This table comes from immunoSEQ multiplex PCR, and its TCRdb copy is limited to in-frame clones, with some not included. This table holds some 87,000 clones, around four fifths found once. The sequenced material came from peripheral blood. Source of these receptors: a woman between 65 and 79 years old with active or convalescent COVID-19. CDR3s include the opening cysteine and the closing phenylalanine or tryptophan. Each record gives: V gene, clone size, J gene, D gene, CDR3 DNA, CDR3 protein. D genes are given only for firm matches. Part of the rows lack a size; the others show once, few, many or a class for expanded clones.

>TRBV18|once|TRBJ2-7|.
TGTGCCAGCTCACCAAGTAGGGGCAGTCCAGAGCAGTACTTC
CASSPSRGSPEQYF
>TRBV28|.|TRBJ1-2|TRBD1
TGTGCCAGCAGTCTTAGGACAGGGGGTGGCTACACCTTC
CASSLRTGGGYTF
>TRBV6-2/TRBV6-3|.|TRBJ1-5|.
TGTGCCAGCAGTTATGTTGCGGGCCAGCCCCAGCATTTT
CASSYVAGQPQHF
>TRBV2|.|TRBJ2-3|TRBD2
TGTGCCAGCGCTTCGCTAGCGGGGGGGCCGGGAGATACGCAGTATTTT
CASASLAGGPGDTQYF
>TRBV18|.|TRBJ1-6|.
TGTGCCAGCTCACAAACAGGGACGGACCTGAATTCACCCCTCCACTTT
CASSQTGTDLNSPLHF
>TRBV5-4|once|TRBJ1-2|.
TGTGCCAGCAGCTTGGAAAGCAGGGACTATGGCTACACCTTC
CASSLESRDYGYTF
>TRBV29-1|.|TRBJ2-2|.
TGCAGCACCCGGGACTCCAACACCGGGGAGCTGTTTTTT
CSTRDSNTGELFF
>TRBV2|.|TRBJ1-1|.
TGTGCCAGCAGTGTGGGCCTCCTGAACACTGAAGCTTTCTTT
CASSVGLLNTEAFF
>TRBV7-2|.|TRBJ1-1|TRBD1
TGTGCCAGCAGCTCGGACAGGGGATCAGTTGAAGCTTTCTTT
CASSSDRGSVEAFF
>TRBV5-1|few|TRBJ2-1|.
TGCGCCAGCAGTAACAGACAGGTGGACAATGAGCAGTTCTTC
CASSNRQVDNEQFF
>TRBV7-2|.|TRBJ1-1|.
TGTGCCACCAGAGCTCAGGTCAACACTGAAGCTTTCTTT
CATRAQVNTEAFF
>TRBV5-1|.|TRBJ2-5|TRBD2
TGCGCCAGCAGCCTGGGGGGGACTAGCGGCCAAGAGACCCAGTACTTC
CASSLGGTSGQETQYF
>TRBV7-2|once|TRBJ2-3|.
TGTGCCAGCAGCTTAGAGCGAAAAGATACGCAGTATTTT
CASSLERKDTQYF
>TRBV10-3|.|TRBJ2-1|TRBD2
TGTGCCACCAAGGGGACTAGCGAGTACAATGAGCAGTTCTTC
CATKGTSEYNEQFF
>TRBV7-6|.|TRBJ2-7|.
TGTGCCAGCAGCTTAGGGGCGAACTCCTACGAGCAGTACTTC
CASSLGANSYEQYF
>TRBV5-1|.|TRBJ2-1|TRBD1
TGCGCCAGCAGCCTAGGGGACAGGGGGCATGAGCAGTTCTTC
CASSLGDRGHEQFF
>TRBV5-6|few|TRBJ2-3|.
TGTGCCAGCAGCTTGAGAACAGGATTTACAGATACGCAGTATTTT
CASSLRTGFTDTQYF
>TRBV2|few|TRBJ2-7|TRBD2
TGTGCCAGCAGTGAACGTGGGGGGGGTATGTCCTACGAGCAGTACTTC
CASSERGGGMSYEQYF
>TRBV2|.|TRBJ1-1|.
TGTGCCAGCAGTCTCGAGACAGGCCGCGGGAACACTGAAGCTTTCTTT
CASSLETGRGNTEAFF
>TRBV7-8|.|TRBJ2-7|TRBD1
TGTGCCAGCAGCTCGAGCCTTCGACAGGGGCTAGCAGCAGACTTC
CASSSSLRQGLAADF
>TRBV19|.|TRBJ2-2|TRBD2
TGTGCCAGTAGTATTTGGGCTAGCGGGGGAGGCGGGGAGCTGTTTTTT
CASSIWASGGGGELFF
>TRBV24-1|.|TRBJ2-4|TRBD1
TGTGCCACCAGTGACCCAGGGACAGGTTGGGACATTCAGTACTTC
CATSDPGTGWDIQYF
>TRBV19|.|TRBJ2-6|TRBD2
TGTGCCAGTAGTATGGAGGGTCCGGGGGGGCTAGGGGCCAACGTCCTGACTTTC
CASSMEGPGGLGANVLTF
>TRBV5-6|.|TRBJ1-3|.
TGTGCCAGCAGCTTTAGCACTCTCTCTGGAAACACCATATATTTT
CASSFSTLSGNTIYF
>TRBV7-2|.|TRBJ2-5|TRBD1
TGTGCCAGCAGCTTTCCCCTCTTGACAGGGTCAGAGACCCAGTACTTC
CASSFPLLTGSETQYF
>TRBV5-1|.|TRBJ2-7|.
TGCGCCAGCAGCTTCGAGAGGAACTACGAGCAGTACTTC
CASSFERNYEQYF
>TRBV5-1|.|TRBJ1-4|.
TGCGCCAGCAGCTCGTCAGGGTTAACTAATGAAAAACTGTTTTTT
CASSSSGLTNEKLFF
>TRBV6-5|.|TRBJ2-2|.
TGTGCCAGCAAAGGCAGGGTGAACACCGGGGAGCTGTTTTTT
CASKGRVNTGELFF
>TRBV28|.|TRBJ1-2|.
TGTGCCAGCTACTCCGGGACACCCTATGGCTACACCTTC
CASYSGTPYGYTF
>TRBV7-2|once|TRBJ1-1|.
TGTGCCAGCAGCTTAGGGAGTGGCCTGAACACTGAAGCTTTCTTT
CASSLGSGLNTEAFF
>TRBV4-1|.|TRBJ1-5|TRBD1
TGCGCCAGCAGCCAAGATAAGATATTGGGGACAGGGATTCATCAGCCCCAGCATTTT
CASSQDKILGTGIHQPQHF
>TRBV5-4|few|TRBJ2-3|TRBD2
TGTGCCAGCAGCTCCCCTAGCGGGGGAGATACGCAGTATTTT
CASSSPSGGDTQYF
>TRBV5-1|.|TRBJ2-7|.
TGCGCCAGCAGCTTGGACGGGTTCTACGAGCAGTACTTC
CASSLDGFYEQYF
>TRBV7-2|.|TRBJ1-6|.
TGTGCCAGCAGCTTAGGAGGGAATAATTCACCCCTCCACTTT
CASSLGGNNSPLHF
>TRBV5-1|.|TRBJ2-5|TRBD1
TGCGCCAGCAGCGGGACAGGGGGCCGAGAGACCCAGTACTTC
CASSGTGGRETQYF
>TRBV18|.|TRBJ2-2|TRBD2
TGTGCCAGCTCACTACGGGGGGAATTAAGGACCGGGGAGCTGTTTTTT
CASSLRGELRTGELFF
>TRBV5-6|.|TRBJ2-3|.
TGTGCCAGCAGAAGTCAGGGCACAGATACGCAGTATTTT
CASRSQGTDTQYF
>TRBV18|.|TRBJ1-1|.
TGTGCCAGCTCACCACTGGGGGGGACGAACACTGAAGCTTTCTTT
CASSPLGGTNTEAFF
>TRBV4-1|.|TRBJ1-2|TRBD1
TGCGCCAGCAGCCCGGACAGGGGATTTAACTATGGCTACACCTTC
CASSPDRGFNYGYTF
>TRBV18|once|TRBJ2-2|TRBD1
TGTGCCAGCTCACCACCCCTTGGGACAGCGAACACCGGGGAGCTGTTTTTT
CASSPPLGTANTGELFF
>TRBV7-2|.|TRBJ1-4|.
TGTGCCAGCAGCAAAGACCCGGGGGGCCCCTCGATAACAAAACTGTTTTTT
CASSKDPGGPSITKLFF
>TRBV18|.|TRBJ2-3|TRBD2
TGTGCCAGCTCACCCCCTAGCGGGGGGGCCTTGGGTACGCAGTATTTT
CASSPPSGGALGTQYF
>TRBV7-2|.|TRBJ2-5|.
TGTGCCAGCAGCTTAGCGCTAGGCAGCGGCTCCGAGACCCAGTACTTC
CASSLALGSGSETQYF
>TRBV7-2|.|TRBJ1-2|TRBD1
TGTGCCAGCAGCTTGGACAGGGACTATGGCTACACCTTC
CASSLDRDYGYTF
>TRBV5-1|.|TRBJ2-3|TRBD2
TGCGCCAGCAGGTCGGTCGGCGGGGGGGCAAGGGATACGCAGTATTTT
CASRSVGGGARDTQYF